This entry features one TCR beta chain sequence. Which antigen it targets is not known. It has no much larger one-base neighbor in the sample; base qualities were not kept. At one collaborating source in Seattle, patients were enrolled during active infection and were followed longitudinally through the course of disease. The collaborating institutions used their own protocols to collect whole blood in K2EDTA tubes. For TCRbeta analysis, collaborator samples were shipped as frozen whole blood, as isolated PBMCs, or as DNA extracted from either sample type. TCRbeta CDR3 regions were amplified from genomic DNA using the immunoSEQ Assay, a bias-controlled multiplex PCR. In the original analysis: Within the assay, amplification of reference gene primers was used to estimate how many nucleated cells each sample contained. To quantify the absolute abundance of each unique TCRbeta CDR3 rearrangement, sequence reads were collapsed and filtered. For each sample, productive Simpson clonality was calculated as the square root of Simpson's diversity index over productive rearrangements. This immuneACCESS table, as held by TCRdb, lists in-frame sequences with V and J called but not all clones. Of the missing ones, under half trace to an unresolved V gene in checked studies; the others have no known cause. From that table come the V and J calls and clone size; the DNA was used to work out D and trimming. The sample has 150,000 to 200,000 clones on record, 82% of them singletons. The top ten clonotypes cover around 7% of the sample.

Trimming costs V 4 bases and J 0 bases, and their ends lie 10 bases apart. The CDR3 holds 14 amino acids from the cysteine to the phenylalanine. The read is trimmed to its CDR3 DNA, 42 bases read in frame from base 1. Via the germline V gene (reference sequence), CDR1 is SGHNT and CDR2 YYREEE. This sample is part of a study of blood T cell repertoires in COVID-19 (dated by TCRdb to about 2020). Background for the entire study: Collaborator samples came from the United States, Italy and Spain and covered acute and convalescent phases of COVID-19. Nearly every sample came with metadata listing a de-identified subject ID, COVID-19 status, age in years and sex. The samples were drawn from two sources: the first 160 participants of the ongoing ImmuneRACE study, and 950 to 1,500 subjects contributed by 6 global collaborators. The repertoires were released in a freely available public database intended as a resource for research on the immune response to SARS-CoV-2. Deeply sampled blood TCRbeta repertoires from subjects exposed to, actively infected with, or recovered from COVID-19 were included in the dataset. The material from the prospective study consisted of cDNA or gDNA derived from T cells, B-cell-depleted T cells, or PBMCs. HLA class I and class II types, where available, came from metadata supplied by the sample provider rather than from assay-based typing. General findings and caveats noted by the study authors: The amount of clinical and demographic metadata varied by source and participant and was provided uncurated.

The sample consisted of peripheral blood. The chain couples TRBV5-4 to TRBJ2-5; the D gene cannot be resolved reliably. The clonotype originates from a woman in her thirties or forties with COVID-19, enrolled during active disease. CDR3 loop: CASSGLHNQETQYF. The bases read TGTGCCAGCAGCGGGCTGCATAACCAAGAGACCCAGTACTTC. With all but the CDR3 taken from the reference TRBV5-4 and TRBJ2-5 genes, the full variable domain is: ETGVTQSPTHLIKTRGQQVTLRCSSQSGHNTVSWYQQALGQGPQFIFQYYREEENGRGNFPPRFSGLQFPNYSSELNVNALELDDSALYLCASSGLHNQETQYFGPGTRLLVL.